These 9 T cell receptor beta chains originate from one sample sequenced in a study of regulatory T cells in long-lasting Graves disease. Time point: newly diagnosed GD, antithyroid drugs for less than 3 months. Making the TCR library involved RNA that had been extracted from PBMCs. According to the study, TCR beta libraries were built with iRepertoire HTBI primers and CDR3-region Arm-PCR. TCRdb independently ran MiXCR on the multiplex PCR reads; one entry per CDR3 protein. The data show a few hundred thousand distinct CDR3 sequences, 20% seen once. The specimen comprised peripheral blood mononuclear cells (PBMCs), sampled at new diagnosis, from a patient treated with antithyroid drugs. These receptor sequences come from a female donor with Graves disease.

On this clonotype itself: At one end, the junction sequence differs from germline, possibly due to a read error. The chain employs TRBV5-1 and TRBJ2-1; 7 nucleotides agree with TRBD1. CDR1 is SGHRS, CDR2 YFSETQ, per germline. The CDR3 is 13 residues long. Here the CDR3 DNA reads TGTGCCAGCAGTGGGACAGAGGAGGATGAGCAGTTCTTC. It yields the protein CASSGTEEDEQFF.

This clonotype was counted many times. The chain has TRBV20-1 and TRBJ2-5, with D unresolved. The CDR3 length is 12 residues. V gave up 3 bases and J gave up 2 bases, with 7 bases separating them. Germline lookup yields CDR1 DFQATT and CDR2 SNEGSKA (reference sequence). The CDR3 reads CSASGVQETQYF. CDR3 DNA: TGCAGTGCTAGCGGCGTGCAAGAGACCCAGTACTTC.

This clonotype was seen repeatedly, ten times or more. This chain joins TRBV20-1 and TRBJ2-1; the D gene is possibly TRBD2 (5 bases). Germline V gives CDR1 DFQATT, CDR2 SNEGSKA (reference sequence). This CDR3 spans 13 amino acids. The V end lost 3 bases, the J end lost 6 bases, and 12 bases lay between the germline ends. CDR3 sequence (DNA): TGCAGTGCTAGGGATCTAGCTTTCAATGAGCAGTTCTTC. It is translated as CSARDLAFNEQFF.

In its sample, this clonotype was seen many times. This chain joins TRBV18 and TRBJ1-1; TRBD1 matches 9 bases. Germline-derived CDR1 and CDR2 are KGHSH and LQKENI. This CDR3 comprises 15 residues. V dropped 8 bases and J dropped 1; count of bases not matched to a gene: 8. CDR3 residues: CASGRDRATNTEAFF. The CDR3 DNA reads as TGTGCCAGCGGAAGGGACAGGGCAACGAACACTGAAGCTTTCTTT. Complete variable domain (other parts from reference TRBV18 and TRBJ1-1): NAGVMQNPRHLVRRRGQEARLRCSPMKGHSHVYWYRQLPEEGLKFMVYLQKENIIDESGMPKERFSAEFPKEGPSILRIQQVVRGDSAAYFCASGRDRATNTEAFFGQGTRLTVV.

In this sample, this clonotype turned up many times. The chain recombines TRBV20-1 with TRBJ2-7, with 8 bases lining up with TRBD2. Per germline, CDR1 DFQATT and CDR2 SNEGSKA (reference sequence). CDR3 size: 14 residues. Germline trimming cut 6 bases from V and 6 bases from J; bases unmatched to any gene: 13. CDR3 DNA: TGCAGTGCCAATGTCGGAGGGGCGGGAGGCGAGCAGTACTTC. Translated, it gives CSANVGGAGGEQYF.

At least ten counts were recorded for this clonotype. The gene calls are TRBV28 and TRBJ1-5; the D is unclear. Germline values: CDR1 MDHEN, CDR2 SYDVKM. The CDR3 covers 15 residues. Between the trimmed V and J ends, which lost 4 bases and 4 bases, there was a span of 14 bases. CDR3 in DNA: TGTGCCAGCAGTTCCCAAAGGGAGGCGAATCAGCCCCAGCATTTT. It translates to CASSSQREANQPQHF.

A few counts support this clonotype. This chain connects TRBV28 to TRBJ1-4, with D perhaps TRBD1 (5 bases). This CDR3 comprises 15 residues. V was clipped by 6 bases and J by 3 bases, with 14 bases between them. Germline CDR1 reads MDHEN; CDR2 reads SYDVKM. DNA of the CDR3: TGTGCCAGCAGCCCTTTGGGGGGTTCTAATGAAAAACTGTTTTTT. Its translation is CASSPLGGSNEKLFF.

This clonotype has a count of ten or more. The chain is built from TRBV18 and TRBJ2-3; the D is unclear. V lost 6 bases, J lost 5 bases, and 6 bases lay in between. The CDR3 totals 11 residues. In germline, CDR1 is KGHSH, CDR2 LQKENI. The CDR3 coding sequence is TGTGCCAGCTCGGGGTTAGATACGCAGTATTTT. It is translated as CASSGLDTQYF.

This clonotype came up a few times. The chain combines TRBV20-1 with TRBJ2-2; 10 nucleotides line up with TRBD1. The CDR3 totals 15 residues. The V segment lost 5 bases and the J segment 0 bases; nucleotides outside the gene matches: 3. CDR1 is DFQATT, CDR2 SNEGSKA, per germline (reference sequence). In DNA form, the CDR3 reads TGCAGTGCTCCCGACAGGGGGCCGAACACCGGGGAGCTGTTTTTT. Its translation: CSAPDRGPNTGELFF.